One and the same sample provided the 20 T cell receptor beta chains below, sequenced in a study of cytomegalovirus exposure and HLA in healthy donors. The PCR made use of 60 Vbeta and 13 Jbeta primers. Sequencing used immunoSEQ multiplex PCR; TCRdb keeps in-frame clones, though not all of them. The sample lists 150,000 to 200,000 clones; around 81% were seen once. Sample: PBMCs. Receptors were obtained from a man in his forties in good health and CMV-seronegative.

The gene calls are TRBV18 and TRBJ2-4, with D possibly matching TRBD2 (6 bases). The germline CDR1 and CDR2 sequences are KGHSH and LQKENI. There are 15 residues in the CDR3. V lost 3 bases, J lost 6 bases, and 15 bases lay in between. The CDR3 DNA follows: TGTGCCAGCTCACCCCTACTCGGGAGCCCAAACATTCAGTACTTC. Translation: CASSPLLGSPNIQYF.

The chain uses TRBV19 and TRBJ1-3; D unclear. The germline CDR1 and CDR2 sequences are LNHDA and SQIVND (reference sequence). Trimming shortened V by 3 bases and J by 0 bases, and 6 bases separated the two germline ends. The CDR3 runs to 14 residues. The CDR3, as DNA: TGTGCCAGTAGTATCTCCTACTCTGGAAACACCATATATTTT. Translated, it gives CASSISYSGNTIYF.

CDR3 coding DNA: TGTGCCAGCAGCCTCGACAGAACGAACACTGAAGCTTTCTTT. This translates into CASSLDRTNTEAFF. This chain connects TRBV6-6 to TRBJ1-1, with D possibly matching TRBD1 (5 bases). Germline loops: CDR1 MNHNY, CDR2 SVGAGI (reference sequence). V was pared by 6 bases and J by 1 base, with 12 bases between. CDR3 length equals 14 residues.

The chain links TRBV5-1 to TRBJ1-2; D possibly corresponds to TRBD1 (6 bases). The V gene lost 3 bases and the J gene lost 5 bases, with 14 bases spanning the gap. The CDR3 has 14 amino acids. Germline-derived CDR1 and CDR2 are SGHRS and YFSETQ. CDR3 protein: CASSSETGGYGYTF. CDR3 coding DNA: TGCGCCAGCAGCTCGGAGACAGGCGGGTATGGCTACACCTTC.

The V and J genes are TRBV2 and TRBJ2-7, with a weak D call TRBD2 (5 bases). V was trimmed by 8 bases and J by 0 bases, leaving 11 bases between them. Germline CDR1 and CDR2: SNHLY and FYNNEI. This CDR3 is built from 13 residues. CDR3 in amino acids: CASESGSSYEQYV. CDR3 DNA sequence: TGTGCCAGCGAAAGCGGAAGCTCCTACGAGCAGTACGTC.

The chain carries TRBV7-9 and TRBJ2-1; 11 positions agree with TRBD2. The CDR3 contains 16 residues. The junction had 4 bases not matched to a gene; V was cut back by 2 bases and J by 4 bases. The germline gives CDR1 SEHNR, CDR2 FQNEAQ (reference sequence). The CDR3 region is CASSLKGTSGYNEQFF. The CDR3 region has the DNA TGTGCCAGCAGCTTAAAGGGGACTAGCGGTTACAATGAGCAGTTCTTC.

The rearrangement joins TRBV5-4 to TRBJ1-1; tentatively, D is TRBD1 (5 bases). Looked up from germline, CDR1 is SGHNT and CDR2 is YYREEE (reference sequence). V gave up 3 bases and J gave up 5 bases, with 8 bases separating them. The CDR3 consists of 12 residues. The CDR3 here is CASSSGGTEAFF. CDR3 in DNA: TGTGCCAGCAGCTCGGGGGGGACTGAAGCTTTCTTT. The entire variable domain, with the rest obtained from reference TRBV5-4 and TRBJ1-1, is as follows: ETGVTQSPTHLIKTRGQQVTLRCSSQSGHNTVSWYQQALGQGPQFIFQYYREEENGRGNFPPRFSGLQFPNYSSELNVNALELDDSALYLCASSSGGTEAFFGQGTRLTVV.

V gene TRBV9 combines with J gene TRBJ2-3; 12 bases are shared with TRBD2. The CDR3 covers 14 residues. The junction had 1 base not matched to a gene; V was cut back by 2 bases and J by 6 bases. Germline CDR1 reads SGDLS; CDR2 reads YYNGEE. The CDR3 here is CASSVGTSGDTQYF. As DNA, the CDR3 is TGTGCCAGCAGCGTCGGGACTAGCGGGGATACGCAGTATTTT.

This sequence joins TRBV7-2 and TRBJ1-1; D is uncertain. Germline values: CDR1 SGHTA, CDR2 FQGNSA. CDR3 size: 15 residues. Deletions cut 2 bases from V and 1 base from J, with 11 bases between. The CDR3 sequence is CASSLQHAGNTEAFF. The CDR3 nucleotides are TGTGCCAGCAGCTTACAACATGCGGGGAACACTGAAGCTTTCTTT.

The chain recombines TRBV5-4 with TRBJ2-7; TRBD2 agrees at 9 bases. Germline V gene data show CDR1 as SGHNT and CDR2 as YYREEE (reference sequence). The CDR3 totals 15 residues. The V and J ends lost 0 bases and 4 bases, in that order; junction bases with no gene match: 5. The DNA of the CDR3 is TGTGCCAGCAGCTTGGGGGCGGGAGGGCCTTACGAGCAGTACTTC. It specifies CASSLGAGGPYEQYF.

The CDR3, as DNA: TGTGCCAGCACTAGGGACAGGCACGCAACTAATGAAAAACTGTTTTTT. Translating gives CASTRDRHATNEKLFF. The chain recombines TRBV2 with TRBJ1-4; 8 bases map to TRBD1. CDR3 length: 16 residues. CDR1 and CDR2 (germline): SNHLY, FYNNEI. V lost 7 bases to trimming and J lost 0 bases; unmatched junction nucleotides: 7.

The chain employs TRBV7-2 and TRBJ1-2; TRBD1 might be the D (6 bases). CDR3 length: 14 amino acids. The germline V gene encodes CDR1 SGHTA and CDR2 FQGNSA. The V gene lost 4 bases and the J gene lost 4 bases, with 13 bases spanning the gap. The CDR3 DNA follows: TGTGCCAGCAGCTACCTCGGACAGTTCTATGGCTACACCTTC. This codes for CASSYLGQFYGYTF.

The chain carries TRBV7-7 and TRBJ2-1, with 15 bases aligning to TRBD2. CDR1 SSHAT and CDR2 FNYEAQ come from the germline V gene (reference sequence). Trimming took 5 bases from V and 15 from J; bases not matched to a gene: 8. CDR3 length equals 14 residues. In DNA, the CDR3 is TGTGCCAGCAGCCCTGGACTAGCGGGAGGGCTGAGGTTCTTC. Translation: CASSPGLAGGLRFF.

The CDR3 sequence is CASSEIRDRVSTGELFF. The DNA for the CDR3 is TGTGCCAGCAGTGAAATACGGGACAGGGTTAGCACCGGGGAGCTGTTTTTT. V gene TRBV2 combines with J gene TRBJ2-2, with TRBD1 matching over 9 bases. This CDR3 is 17 amino acids long. From germline, CDR1 is SNHLY and CDR2 FYNNEI. Trimming removed 2 bases from V and 4 bases from J; junction bases left unmatched: 8. Looking up the rest from reference TRBV2 and TRBJ2-2 gives the full variable domain: EPEVTQTPSHQVTQMGQEVILRCVPISNHLYFYWYRQILGQKVEFLVSFYNNEISEKSEIFDDQFSVERPDGSNFTLKIRSTKLEDSAMYFCASSEIRDRVSTGELFFGEGSRLTVL.

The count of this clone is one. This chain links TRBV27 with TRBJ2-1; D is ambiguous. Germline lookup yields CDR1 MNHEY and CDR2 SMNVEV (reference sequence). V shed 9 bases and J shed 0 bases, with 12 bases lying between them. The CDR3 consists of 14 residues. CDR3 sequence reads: CASTRAFSYNEQFF. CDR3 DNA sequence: TGTGCCAGTACCCGAGCGTTCTCCTACAATGAGCAGTTCTTC.

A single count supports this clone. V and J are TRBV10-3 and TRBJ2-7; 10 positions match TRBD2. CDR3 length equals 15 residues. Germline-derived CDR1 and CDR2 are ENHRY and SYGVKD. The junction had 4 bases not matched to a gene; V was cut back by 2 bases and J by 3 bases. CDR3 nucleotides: TGTGCCATCAGTGAGAGGACTAGCGGACACTACGAGCAGTACTTC. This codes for CAISERTSGHYEQYF.

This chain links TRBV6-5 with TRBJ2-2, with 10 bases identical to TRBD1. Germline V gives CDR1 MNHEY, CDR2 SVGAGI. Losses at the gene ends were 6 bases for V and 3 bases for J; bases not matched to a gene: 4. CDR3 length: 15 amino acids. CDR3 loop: CASRTGGADTGELFF. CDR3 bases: TGTGCCAGCAGGACAGGGGGCGCGGACACCGGGGAGCTGTTTTTT.

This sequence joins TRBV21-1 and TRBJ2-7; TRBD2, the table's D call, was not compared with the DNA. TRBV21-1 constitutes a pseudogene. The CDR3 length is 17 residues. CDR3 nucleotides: TGTGCCAGCAGCAAGGGACTAGCGGGACTTAGGGACTACGAGCAGTACGTC. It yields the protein CASSKGLAGLRDYEQYV.

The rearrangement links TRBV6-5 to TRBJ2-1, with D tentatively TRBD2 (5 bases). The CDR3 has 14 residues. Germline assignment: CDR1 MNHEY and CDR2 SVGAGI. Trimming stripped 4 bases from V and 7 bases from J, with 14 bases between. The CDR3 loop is CASSSPRGRNEQFF. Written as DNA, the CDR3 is TGTGCCAGCAGTTCCCCCCGGGGAAGGAATGAGCAGTTCTTC.

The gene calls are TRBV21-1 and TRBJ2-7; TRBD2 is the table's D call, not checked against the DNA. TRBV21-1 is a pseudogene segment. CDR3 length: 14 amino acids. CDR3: CASCKAGDSYEQYV. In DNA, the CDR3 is TGTGCCAGCTGCAAGGCGGGGGACTCCTACGAGCAGTACGTC.